The sequence of this TCR beta chain was determined in a study of PD-1 blockade in mismatch repair-deficient tumors. TCRdb's table, derived via immunoSEQ multiplex PCR, lists solely in-frame clones and lacks some. Of 20,000 to 25,000 clones in the sample, 84% were seen once. This sequence was found in an adult with mismatch repair-deficient cancer. The sample consisted of peripheral blood, taken 2 weeks after starting pembrolizumab.

The CDR3 sequence: CASSLGFTEYQETQYF. The CDR3 DNA sequence: TGTGCCAGCAGCTTAGGGTTCACAGAGTACCAAGAGACCCAGTACTTC. The J gene is TRBJ2-5, the V gene TRBV11-2; D gene ambiguous. Germline CDR1 and CDR2: SGHAT and FQNNGV. The CDR3 is 16 amino acids. V lost 1 base to trimming and J lost 0 bases, with 12 bases between them.